The rows below give T cell receptor beta chains drawn from one sample of a study of regulatory T cells in long-lasting Graves disease. A single record per CDR3 protein comes from TCRdb applying MiXCR to the multiplex PCR reads. Of around 420,000 distinct CDR3 sequences listed, roughly 15% were seen once; the top ten hold 20% to 25%. Source: peripheral blood mononuclear cells (PBMCs), taken at new diagnosis, from a patient treated with antithyroid drugs. Source of these receptors: a female donor with Graves disease. CDR3s include the opening cysteine and the closing phenylalanine or tryptophan. A D gene is named only where the DNA matches it firmly. The size of a clone is reported for some rows only, either as once, few or many, or as a class for expanded clones.

V: TRBV12-3/TRBV12-4
D: NA
size: many
J: TRBJ1-2
CDR3: CASTLQGYGYTF
DNA: TGTGCCAGCACGCTACAGGGCTATGGCTACACCTTC

V: TRBV12-5
D: TRBD1
size: many
J: TRBJ1-1
CDR3: CASGLFLGQGRRTEALF
DNA: TGTGCTAGTGGTTTGTTCCTTGGACAGGGGAGAAGGACTGAAGCTCTCTTT

V: TRBV24-1
D: NA
size: NA
J: TRBJ2-3
CDR3: CATAPYSTDTQYF
DNA: TGTGCCACCGCTCCATATAGCACAGATACGCAGTATTTT

V: TRBV3-1
D: NA
size: many
J: TRBJ1-1
CDR3: CASSQEGNTEAFF
DNA: TGTGCCAGCAGCCAAGAAGGGAACACTGAAGCTTTCTTT

V: TRBV7-6
D: TRBD1
size: NA
J: TRBJ1-4
CDR3: CASSEYRGPTEKLFF
DNA: TGTGCCAGCAGCGAGTACAGGGGGCCGACCGAAAAACTGTTTTTT

V: TRBV7-2
D: NA
size: many
J: TRBJ2-7
CDR3: CASSLGWRGGGEQYF
DNA: TGTGCCAGCAGTTTAGGTTGGAGGGGGGGGGGCGAGCAGTACTTC

V: TRBV28
D: NA
size: many
J: TRBJ1-1
CDR3: CASSLPREGRMNTEAFF
DNA: TGTGCCAGCAGTTTACCCAGGGAGGGGAGGATGAACACTGAAGCTTTCTTT

V: TRBV24-1
D: NA
size: many
J: TRBJ2-1
CDR3: CATSAMGDSYNEQFF
DNA: TGTGCCACCAGTGCAATGGGAGACTCCTACAATGAGCAGTTCTTC

V: TRBV30
D: NA
size: NA
J: TRBJ1-1
CDR3: CAWSYPPGREDTEAFF
DNA: TGTGCCTGGAGTTACCCCCCGGGGAGGGAGGACACTGAAGCTTTCTTT

V: TRBV5-1
D: NA
size: NA
J: TRBJ1-4
CDR3: CASSPGPKVLFF
DNA: TGCGCCAGCAGCCCCGGGCCCAAGGTACTGTTTTTT

V: TRBV19
D: TRBD2
size: few
J: TRBJ2-1
CDR3: CASLGLAGGIHNEQFF
DNA: TGTGCCAGCCTTGGACTAGCGGGAGGTATCCACAATGAGCAGTTCTTC

V: TRBV6-5
D: TRBD1
size: many
J: TRBJ1-1
CDR3: CASSYRTGWGTEAFF
DNA: TGTGCCAGCAGTTACCGGACAGGGTGGGGCACTGAAGCTTTCTTT

V: TRBV6-2/TRBV6-3
D: NA
size: many
J: TRBJ2-3
CDR3: CASRKWGGSTDTQYF
DNA: TGTGCCAGCAGGAAATGGGGCGGAAGCACAGATACGCAGTATTTT

V: TRBV6-1
D: NA
size: NA
J: TRBJ2-3
CDR3: CASSRVLFSDTQYF
DNA: TGTGCCAGCAGCCGGGTGCTATTTTCTGATACGCAGTATTTT

V: TRBV29-1
D: NA
size: few
J: TRBJ1-1
CDR3: CSVEEDTEAFF
DNA: TGCAGCGTTGAAGAGGACACTGAAGCTTTCTTT

V: TRBV6-1
D: NA
size: many
J: TRBJ1-2
CDR3: CASKAAGSGYGYTF
DNA: TGTGCCAGCAAAGCGGCAGGGTCGGGCTATGGCTACACCTTC

V: TRBV24-1
D: NA
size: many
J: TRBJ2-1
CDR3: CATSDLRWSYNEQFF
DNA: TGTGCCACCAGTGATTTGCGGTGGTCCTACAATGAGCAGTTCTTC

V: TRBV19
D: TRBD2
size: few
J: TRBJ2-7
CDR3: CASSILAASTYEQYF
DNA: TGTGCCAGTAGTATCCTAGCGGCATCTACCTACGAGCAGTACTTC

V: TRBV5-1
D: NA
size: many
J: TRBJ1-1
CDR3: CASSFRSMNTEAFF
DNA: TGCGCCAGCAGCTTCAGGAGCATGAACACTGAAGCTTTCTTT

V: TRBV7-2
D: TRBD2
size: many
J: TRBJ2-5
CDR3: CASSPGLALGETQYF
DNA: TGTGCCAGCAGCCCGGGACTAGCGTTGGGAGAGACCCAGTACTTC

V: TRBV18
D: TRBD1
size: many
J: TRBJ2-7
CDR3: CASSHRDRHYEQYF
DNA: TGTGCCAGCTCGCACCGGGACAGACATTACGAGCAGTACTTC

V: TRBV3-1
D: NA
size: NA
J: TRBJ2-2
CDR3: CASSQEYRGYGRELFF
DNA: TGTGCCAGCAGCCAAGAATATCGAGGGTATGGAAGGGAGCTGTTTTTT

V: TRBV28
D: NA
size: many
J: TRBJ1-1
CDR3: CASSFIQGVEAFF
DNA: TGTGCCAGCAGCTTCATACAGGGAGTTGAAGCTTTCTTT

V: TRBV29-1
D: NA
size: many
J: TRBJ2-5
CDR3: CSVDGPVQETQYF
DNA: TGCAGCGTTGACGGGCCAGTCCAAGAGACCCAGTACTTC

V: TRBV20-1
D: TRBD1
size: NA
J: TRBJ2-5
CDR3: CSAVNRGRETQYF
DNA: TGCAGTGCAGTTAACAGGGGTCGGGAGACCCAGTACTTC

V: TRBV12-3/TRBV12-4
D: TRBD2
size: many
J: TRBJ2-1
CDR3: CASSISGRSSYNEQFF
DNA: TGTGCCAGCAGTATAAGCGGGAGGAGCTCCTACAATGAGCAGTTCTTC

V: TRBV20-1
D: NA
size: many
J: TRBJ2-3
CDR3: CSARGRGHRPDTQYF
DNA: TGCAGTGCTAGAGGACGGGGTCATCGGCCAGATACGCAGTATTTT

V: TRBV12-3/TRBV12-4
D: NA
size: few
J: TRBJ2-2
CDR3: CASSPDLWQNTGELFF
DNA: TGTGCCAGCAGCCCGGACTTATGGCAGAACACCGGGGAGCTGTTTTTT

V: TRBV20-1
D: TRBD2
size: many
J: TRBJ2-1
CDR3: CSARGLTSGGLSSYNEQFF
DNA: TGCAGTGCTAGAGGGCTGACTAGCGGGGGGTTAAGCTCCTACAATGAGCAGTTCTTC

V: TRBV6-2/TRBV6-3
D: NA
size: NA
J: TRBJ1-1
CDR3: CASSEPAGGGRLAFF
DNA: TGTGCCAGCAGTGAGCCGGCCGGGGGGGGGCGGCTAGCTTTCTTT

V: TRBV20-1
D: NA
size: many
J: TRBJ2-7
CDR3: CSARVGSYEQYF
DNA: TGCAGTGCTAGAGTGGGCTCCTACGAGCAGTACTTC

V: TRBV29-1
D: NA
size: NA
J: TRBJ2-5
CDR3: CSVERGTRETQYF
DNA: TGCAGCGTTGAAAGAGGGACCCGAGAGACCCAGTACTTC

V: TRBV9
D: TRBD2
size: few
J: TRBJ2-1
CDR3: CASSVLAGGRNEQFF
DNA: TGTGCCAGCAGCGTCCTAGCGGGGGGGCGAAATGAGCAGTTCTTC

V: TRBV5-1
D: NA
size: few
J: TRBJ1-3
CDR3: CASSLEPSGGNTIYF
DNA: TGCGCCAGCAGCTTGGAACCTTCTGGTGGAAACACCATATATTTT

V: TRBV20-1
D: TRBD2
size: NA
J: TRBJ2-1
CDR3: CSARGLAGGTLYNEQFF
DNA: TGCAGTGCTAGGGGACTAGCGGGGGGGACCTTATACAATGAGCAGTTCTTC

V: TRBV7-2
D: TRBD2
size: many
J: TRBJ2-5
CDR3: CASSLDRPLADTQETQYF
DNA: TGTGCCAGCAGCTTAGACCGACCACTAGCGGACACGCAAGAGACCCAGTACTTC

V: TRBV12-3/TRBV12-4
D: NA
size: many
J: TRBJ1-4
CDR3: CASSLLGPNEKLFF
DNA: TGCGCCAGCAGCCTCCTCGGACCTAATGAAAAACTGTTTTTT

V: TRBV7-3
D: NA
size: few
J: TRBJ2-6
CDR3: CASSPKHSGANVLTF
DNA: TGTGCCAGCAGCCCCAAGCACTCTGGGGCCAACGTCCTGACTTTC

V: TRBV19
D: NA
size: NA
J: TRBJ1-1
CDR3: CASTTWSGDTEAFF
DNA: TGTGCCAGTACAACTTGGAGTGGTGACACTGAAGCTTTCTTT

V: TRBV7-9
D: NA
size: many
J: TRBJ2-7
CDR3: CASSQAKALKEQYF
DNA: TGTGCCAGCAGTCAAGCCAAGGCCCTCAAAGAGCAGTACTTC

V: TRBV3-1
D: NA
size: many
J: TRBJ2-2
CDR3: CASSTQTELFF
DNA: TGTGCCAGCAGTACCCAGACGGAGCTGTTTTTT

V: TRBV19
D: NA
size: many
J: TRBJ2-2
CDR3: CASRGTRSEPRTGELFF
DNA: TGTGCCAGTAGGGGAACGCGGAGTGAGCCCCGAACCGGGGAGCTGTTTTTT

V: TRBV5-1
D: NA
size: many
J: TRBJ1-5
CDR3: CASSLGGPSNQPQHF
DNA: TGCGCCAGCAGCTTGGGAGGGCCCAGCAATCAGCCCCAGCATTTT

V: TRBV9
D: TRBD1
size: many
J: TRBJ1-1
CDR3: CASSVGGTGGRDTEAFF
DNA: TGTGCCAGCAGCGTAGGAGGGACAGGGGGACGGGACACTGAAGCTTTCTTT

V: TRBV10-3
D: TRBD2
size: many
J: TRBJ2-1
CDR3: CAISESGLASNEQFF
DNA: TGTGCCATCAGTGAGTCAGGACTAGCGTCCAATGAGCAGTTCTTC

V: TRBV2
D: NA
size: NA
J: TRBJ1-1
CDR3: CASSDQGYTEAFF
DNA: TGTGCCAGCAGTGATCAGGGGTACACTGAAGCTTTCTTT

V: TRBV7-9
D: TRBD2
size: NA
J: TRBJ2-6
CDR3: CASSLGGGVRRSGANVLTF
DNA: TGTGCCAGCAGCTTAGGGGGGGGGGTGCGACGCTCTGGGGCCAACGTCCTGACTTTC

V: TRBV5-1
D: NA
size: many
J: TRBJ1-2
CDR3: CASSLFPPSNYGYTF
DNA: TGCGCCAGCAGCTTGTTTCCGCCCTCCAACTATGGCTACACCTTC

V: TRBV29-1
D: NA
size: NA
J: TRBJ1-1
CDR3: CSVVDGTGAFF
DNA: TGCAGCGTCGTGGACGGTACCGGTGCTTTCTTT

V: TRBV12-3/TRBV12-4
D: TRBD1
size: many
J: TRBJ1-2
CDR3: CASRPRQGLGYTF
DNA: TGTGCCAGCAGACCCCGACAGGGTCTAGGCTACACCTTC

V: TRBV2
D: TRBD2
size: NA
J: TRBJ2-5
CDR3: CASSGTSGRANQYF
DNA: TGTGCCAGCAGTGGGACTAGCGGGAGGGCTAACCAGTACTTC

V: TRBV4-2
D: TRBD1
size: NA
J: TRBJ1-5
CDR3: CASSHRPRGPEYPYQPQHF
DNA: TGTGCCAGCAGCCATAGGCCCAGGGGGCCGGAGTATCCCTACCAGCCCCAGCATTTT

V: TRBV4-1
D: TRBD1
size: few
J: TRBJ2-6
CDR3: CASSSRDRATRSGANVLTF
DNA: TGCGCCAGCAGCTCCCGGGACAGGGCTACGAGATCTGGGGCCAACGTCCTGACTTTC

V: TRBV27
D: NA
size: NA
J: TRBJ1-5
CDR3: CASSLGGLTGEPQHF
DNA: TGTGCCAGCAGTTTAGGGGGTCTCACCGGGGAGCCCCAGCATTTT

V: TRBV7-9
D: NA
size: many
J: TRBJ2-3
CDR3: CASSLGGEGTAWNTQYF
DNA: TGTGCCAGCAGCTTAGGAGGTGAGGGAACTGCATGGAATACGCAGTATTTT

V: TRBV27
D: NA
size: few
J: TRBJ2-2
CDR3: CASSPPRGGELFF
DNA: TGTGCCAGCAGTCCCCCTCGGGGCGGGGAGCTGTTTTTT

V: TRBV6-2/TRBV6-3
D: NA
size: NA
J: TRBJ1-5
CDR3: CASSYLGNQPQHF
DNA: TGTGCCAGCAGTTACTTGGGTAATCAGCCCCAGCATTTT

V: TRBV11-2
D: TRBD2
size: many
J: TRBJ2-3
CDR3: CASSSLITSATQYF
DNA: TGTGCCAGCAGCTCGCTTATTACTAGCGCGACGCAGTATTTT

V: TRBV5-5
D: TRBD1
size: many
J: TRBJ2-3
CDR3: CASSSPGQGFSTQYF
DNA: TGTGCCAGCAGCTCCCCGGGACAGGGATTTTCTACGCAGTATTTT

V: TRBV6-1
D: TRBD1
size: few
J: TRBJ2-3
CDR3: CATQNRGGTDTQYF
DNA: TGTGCCACGCAAAACAGGGGTGGCACAGATACGCAGTATTTT